This T cell receptor (beta chain) was obtained from a study of blood T cells in healthy people across ages. For the second PCR, which ran for about 7 to 12 cycles, a sample-barcoded 5' primer and a J-beta primer mix were used. Using its own MiXCR run on the 5' RACE reads, TCRdb lists one record per CDR3 protein. The sample has about 1.7 million distinct CDR3 sequences, about 30% seen once. The V gene's germline CDR1 is SGHRS and CDR2 YFSETQ. V lost 1 base and J 8 bases, leaving 16 bases between the germline ends. This CDR3 spans 15 amino acids. In its sample, this clonotype was seen many times. The chain carries TRBV5-1 and TRBJ2-1; D is tentatively TRBD1 or TRBD2 (5 bases each). The sample consisted of blood. The clonotype was recovered from a woman aged 25 to 39 in good health. CDR3 in DNA: TGCGCCAGCAGCTTGTTGCAGGGACCTACGCATGAGCAGTTCTTC. Translated, it gives CASSLLQGPTHEQFF.